Listed below are T cell receptor beta chains from one sample, sequenced in a study of blood T cells in healthy people across ages. TCRdb reprocessed the 5' RACE reads with MiXCR, giving one entry per CDR3 protein. The profile shows approximately 490,000 distinct CDR3 sequences, approximately 25% of them singletons. The sample was also reused in another study, on T cells of mothers and their children.

The sample was blood. The receptor source for this set is a boy aged 5-17 years in good health. The CDR3 runs from the conserved cysteine through the conserved F or W. A D gene is named only where the DNA matches it firmly. Only part of the rows carry a size: once, few, many, or a class if the clone is expanded.

d_gene: TRBD1; j_gene: TRBJ2-1; v_gene: TRBV12-3/TRBV12-4; abundance: once; CDR3aa: CASSIPGTGNNEQFF; CDR3nt: TGTGCCAGCAGCATCCCCGGGACAGGTAACAATGAGCAGTTCTTC
d_gene: .; j_gene: TRBJ1-4; v_gene: TRBV6-1; abundance: .; CDR3aa: CASKGTLNEKLFF; CDR3nt: TGTGCCAGCAAAGGGACCCTTAATGAAAAACTGTTTTTT
d_gene: .; j_gene: TRBJ2-7; v_gene: TRBV27; abundance: .; CDR3aa: CASRSRSRGLALYEQYF; CDR3nt: TGTGCCAGCCGATCTCGATCTCGTGGGCTAGCCCTCTACGAGCAGTACTTC
d_gene: .; j_gene: TRBJ2-5; v_gene: TRBV27; abundance: .; CDR3aa: CASSLGGSGLETQYF; CDR3nt: TGTGCCAGCAGTTTAGGAGGGAGTGGGTTAGAGACCCAGTACTTC
d_gene: TRBD1; j_gene: TRBJ2-5; v_gene: TRBV29-1; abundance: .; CDR3aa: CSVRGQQETQYF; CDR3nt: TGCAGCGTGAGGGGACAGCAAGAGACCCAGTACTTC
d_gene: TRBD1; j_gene: TRBJ1-1; v_gene: TRBV5-1; abundance: few; CDR3aa: CASSLGDRLNTEAFF; CDR3nt: TGCGCCAGCAGCTTGGGGGACAGGTTGAACACTGAAGCTTTCTTT
d_gene: TRBD1; j_gene: TRBJ2-5; v_gene: TRBV11-2; abundance: few; CDR3aa: CASSLGDRGRGETQYF; CDR3nt: TGTGCCAGCAGCTTAGGGGACAGGGGGCGTGGGGAGACCCAGTACTTC
d_gene: TRBD2; j_gene: TRBJ2-5; v_gene: TRBV7-2; abundance: many; CDR3aa: CASSETSGQETQYF; CDR3nt: TGTGCCAGCAGTGAGACTAGCGGACAAGAGACCCAGTACTTC
d_gene: .; j_gene: TRBJ2-5; v_gene: TRBV27; abundance: .; CDR3aa: CASSLSPGPSPGETQYF; CDR3nt: TGTGCCAGCAGCTTGTCACCGGGCCCATCTCCCGGGGAGACCCAGTACTTC
d_gene: TRBD1; j_gene: TRBJ1-2; v_gene: TRBV5-5; abundance: .; CDR3aa: CASSSSQGTPNYGYTF; CDR3nt: TGTGCCAGCAGTTCATCACAGGGGACCCCTAACTATGGCTACACCTTC
d_gene: .; j_gene: TRBJ2-7; v_gene: TRBV3-1; abundance: .; CDR3aa: CASSSEGSSYEQYF; CDR3nt: TGTGCCAGCAGCTCTGAGGGCTCCTCCTACGAGCAGTACTTC
d_gene: .; j_gene: TRBJ2-1; v_gene: TRBV15; abundance: few; CDR3aa: CATSRTTTERANYNEQFF; CDR3nt: TGTGCCACCAGCAGAACGACAACGGAGCGGGCTAACTACAATGAGCAGTTCTTC
d_gene: TRBD2; j_gene: TRBJ2-5; v_gene: TRBV5-1; abundance: few; CDR3aa: CASSWTTSGWRETQYF; CDR3nt: TGCGCCAGCAGCTGGACAACTAGCGGGTGGCGAGAGACCCAGTACTTC
d_gene: TRBD2; j_gene: TRBJ2-1; v_gene: TRBV3-1; abundance: .; CDR3aa: CASSQDLRGGPDEQFF; CDR3nt: TGTGCCAGCAGCCAAGATCTCCGGGGGGGCCCTGATGAGCAGTTCTTC
d_gene: .; j_gene: TRBJ1-1; v_gene: TRBV10-2; abundance: .; CDR3aa: CASRDLLQGFGAFF; CDR3nt: TGCGCCAGCAGAGACCTATTACAGGGTTTTGGAGCTTTCTTT
d_gene: TRBD1; j_gene: TRBJ1-2; v_gene: TRBV20-1; abundance: .; CDR3aa: CSAGQGRYGYTF; CDR3nt: TGCAGTGCCGGACAGGGCCGCTATGGCTACACCTTC
d_gene: TRBD1; j_gene: TRBJ2-3; v_gene: TRBV6-2/TRBV6-3; abundance: few; CDR3aa: CASSYEGGARDTQYF; CDR3nt: TGTGCCAGCAGTTACGAAGGGGGCGCGAGAGATACGCAGTATTTT
d_gene: TRBD1; j_gene: TRBJ2-7; v_gene: TRBV20-1; abundance: few; CDR3aa: CSAKGRRDSRNTYEQYF; CDR3nt: TGCAGTGCCAAAGGGCGTCGGGACAGCAGAAATACTTACGAGCAGTACTTC
d_gene: .; j_gene: TRBJ1-4; v_gene: TRBV5-1; abundance: .; CDR3aa: CASSVGDIPEKLFF; CDR3nt: TGCGCCAGCAGCGTCGGGGATATCCCGGAAAAACTGTTTTTT
d_gene: .; j_gene: TRBJ1-1; v_gene: TRBV28; abundance: few; CDR3aa: CASSSLNIVGAEAFF; CDR3nt: TGTGCCAGCAGTTCCCTCAACATAGTGGGAGCTGAAGCTTTCTTT
d_gene: .; j_gene: TRBJ2-6; v_gene: TRBV6-5; abundance: .; CDR3aa: CASRRGGANVLTF; CDR3nt: TGTGCCAGTCGCCGTGGTGGGGCCAACGTCCTGACTTTC
d_gene: TRBD2; j_gene: TRBJ2-7; v_gene: TRBV14; abundance: few; CDR3aa: CASSQLAGDLSYEQYF; CDR3nt: TGTGCCAGCAGCCAACTAGCGGGGGACCTCTCCTACGAGCAGTACTTC
d_gene: .; j_gene: TRBJ1-4; v_gene: TRBV4-1; abundance: .; CDR3aa: CTGSPSEGSNEKLFF; CDR3nt: TGCACCGGCAGCCCATCGGAAGGGAGTAATGAAAAACTGTTTTTT
d_gene: TRBD2; j_gene: TRBJ2-7; v_gene: TRBV6-2/TRBV6-3; abundance: few; CDR3aa: CASSYSRTSGTYEQYF; CDR3nt: TGTGCCAGCAGTTACTCCAGGACTAGCGGGACATACGAGCAGTACTTC
d_gene: .; j_gene: TRBJ1-5; v_gene: TRBV6-2/TRBV6-3; abundance: .; CDR3aa: CASSYLGDQPQHF; CDR3nt: TGTGCCAGCAGTTATCTTGGGGATCAGCCCCAGCATTTT
d_gene: TRBD2; j_gene: TRBJ2-1; v_gene: TRBV4-2; abundance: few; CDR3aa: CANSQGTSSYNEQFF; CDR3nt: TGTGCCAACAGCCAAGGGACTAGCTCCTACAATGAGCAGTTCTTC
d_gene: TRBD1; j_gene: TRBJ2-7; v_gene: TRBV7-2; abundance: .; CDR3aa: CASSTRPDRGQYF; CDR3nt: TGTGCCAGCAGCACCCGACCCGACAGGGGGCAGTACTTC
d_gene: TRBD1; j_gene: TRBJ1-5; v_gene: TRBV5-5; abundance: .; CDR3aa: CASSPGQFSNQPQHF; CDR3nt: TGTGCCAGCAGCCCGGGACAGTTTAGCAATCAGCCCCAGCATTTT
d_gene: .; j_gene: TRBJ2-7; v_gene: TRBV30; abundance: .; CDR3aa: CAWSVPNEQYF; CDR3nt: TGTGCCTGGAGTGTACCTAACGAGCAGTACTTC
d_gene: .; j_gene: TRBJ1-1; v_gene: TRBV28; abundance: few; CDR3aa: CASSASENTEAFF; CDR3nt: TGTGCCAGCAGTGCTTCAGAGAACACTGAAGCTTTCTTT
d_gene: .; j_gene: TRBJ1-1; v_gene: TRBV20-1; abundance: .; CDR3aa: CSAYTGMNTEAFF; CDR3nt: TGCAGTGCCTACACAGGGATGAACACTGAAGCTTTCTTT
d_gene: TRBD1; j_gene: TRBJ1-2; v_gene: TRBV5-1; abundance: .; CDR3aa: CASSSGTEEGYTF; CDR3nt: TGCGCCAGCAGCTCCGGGACAGAGGAAGGCTACACCTTC
d_gene: .; j_gene: TRBJ2-7; v_gene: TRBV25-1; abundance: few; CDR3aa: CASSETGNAYEQYF; CDR3nt: TGTGCCAGCAGTGAAACGGGGAATGCCTACGAGCAGTACTTC